This TCR beta chain is from a study of blood T cell repertoires in COVID-19. The CDR3 runs 13 residues. The ends were cut back, 7 bases at V and 6 bases at J, with 13 bases in the middle. Per the germline V gene, CDR1 is MNHEY and CDR2 is SVGAGI. Original analysis: Estimates of nucleated cell counts were drawn from the amplification of reference gene primers. Clones were sequenced by immunoSEQ multiplex PCR, and TCRdb holds only the in-frame ones, with some missing. Clone size and V and J calls were adopted from that table, with D and trimming inferred from the DNA. The sample yields about 28,000 clones, 87% seen once.

The rearrangement joins TRBV6-5 to TRBJ2-1; no clear D gene. This receptor was taken from a man aged 55 to 70 with active COVID-19. The sequenced material came from peripheral blood. The CDR3 DNA is TGTGCCAGCAATTTTGGGCCAACCAATGAGCAGTTCTTC. This encodes CASNFGPTNEQFF.